A single T cell receptor (beta chain) is shown here with its context. This sample is part of a study of brain T cells in children with intractable seizures. Produced via immunoSEQ multiplex PCR; TCRdb's table is partial and in-frame only. The repertoire holds roughly 80,000 clones, with about 90% as singletons. The sequencing here drew on peripheral blood, taken at surgery. The TCR originated in a girl aged 2-10 years with Rasmussen encephalitis and intractable seizures.

The CDR3 here is CASSLFGQGIGGNEKLFF. CDR3 bases: TGTGCCAGCAGTTTATTTGGTCAGGGGATAGGGGGTAATGAAAAACTGTTTTTT. This chain uses TRBV27 with TRBJ1-4; D might be TRBD1 (6 bases). Deletions cut 1 base from V and 4 bases from J, with 19 bases between. CDR1 MNHEY and CDR2 SMNVEV come from the germline V gene (reference sequence). The CDR3 is 18 residues long.